This T cell receptor (beta chain) was obtained from a study of T cell responses to AZD1222 COVID-19 vaccine. Data came from immunoSEQ multiplex PCR; TCRdb stores just in-frame clones and leaves some out. The sample carries 190,000 or so clones, roughly 91% recorded once. Study conclusions and caveats: Repertoires were obtained solely post-peak T cell response.

Concerning this clone: The target antigen is unknown.

The TCR was taken from an adult who received the AZD1222 COVID-19 vaccine. The sample was peripheral blood, taken 28 days after the second AZD1222 dose.

In nucleotides, the CDR3 is TGTGCCAGCAGCGTAGAGGGGACACAAGCCAAAAACATTCAGTACTTC. It codes for CASSVEGTQAKNIQYF. The rearrangement joins TRBV9 to TRBJ2-4, with D tentatively TRBD1 (6 bases). The CDR3 extends over 16 amino acids. The V and J ends lost 0 bases and 0 bases respectively, with 10 bases between them. Germline CDR1 SGDLS, CDR2 YYNGEE.